Below, 20 T cell receptor beta chains from the same sample are listed, as sequenced in a study of blood T cell repertoires in COVID-19. Measured with immunoSEQ multiplex PCR; TCRdb has only the in-frame clones, and not every one. This table has roughly 100,000 clones, 75% to 90% appearing once. Sequences were obtained from peripheral blood. Receptor source: a woman aged 50 to 65 with COVID-19, enrolled during active disease.

The sample holds a few counts of this clone. This chain's CDR3 is CASRPGLAGGHNEQFF. DNA of the CDR3: TGTGCCAGCAGGCCGGGACTAGCGGGGGGTCACAATGAGCAGTTCTTC. V usage is TRBV2 and J usage is TRBJ2-1, with TRBD2 identical over 15 bases. V was pared by 6 bases and J by 5 bases, with 5 bases of the junction left unmatched. The CDR3 length is 16 residues. The germline V gene encodes CDR1 SNHLY and CDR2 FYNNEI.

The chain carries TRBV27 and TRBJ2-1; possible D gene TRBD1, 6 bases. The CDR3 has 14 residues. Germline assignment: CDR1 MNHEY and CDR2 SMNVEV (reference sequence). Trimming stripped 8 bases from V and 7 bases from J, with 18 bases between. The CDR3 is CASLTTGTGNEQFF. CDR3 sequence (DNA): TGTGCCAGCCTAACAACAGGGACCGGTAATGAGCAGTTCTTC.

The chain recombines TRBV4-3 with TRBJ2-5; TRBD2 agrees at 9 bases. The ends lost 4 bases at V and 2 bases at J; junction bases unmatched: 5. The CDR3 covers 15 residues. The germline V gene has CDR1 LGHNA and CDR2 YSLEER. Here the CDR3 reads CASSLEAGGQETQYF. In DNA, the CDR3 is TGCGCCAGCAGCCTAGAGGCGGGGGGGCAAGAGACCCAGTACTTC.

The chain has TRBV2 and TRBJ1-2; 11 bases line up with TRBD1. V trimming: 11 bases; J trimming: 6 bases; junction bases outside the gene matches: 5. Looked up from germline, CDR1 is SNHLY and CDR2 is FYNNEI. The CDR3 totals 12 residues. Written as DNA, the CDR3 is TGTGCCGAGGACAGGGGGCAGAATGGCTACACCTTC. Encoded protein: CAEDRGQNGYTF.

The V gene is TRBV19, the J gene TRBJ1-4; a possible D gene is TRBD1 (6 bases). The CDR3 has 16 amino acids. In germline, CDR1 is LNHDA, CDR2 SQIVND (reference sequence). V shed 5 bases and J shed 4 bases, with 17 bases lying between them. CDR3 DNA sequence: TGTGCCAGTAGTTTCTCCGTCGACAGGTATAATGAAAAACTGTTTTTT. Protein product: CASSFSVDRYNEKLFF.

The chain is built from TRBV29-1 and TRBJ1-2; TRBD1 agrees at 8 bases. Germline loops: CDR1 SQVTM, CDR2 ANQGSEA. The CDR3 spans 14 residues. J gave up 4 bases and V 1 base, and 5 bases lay outside the gene matches. The CDR3, as DNA: TGCAGCGTTGAAGGAAGAACAGGGGGCTATGGCTACACCTTC. It translates to CSVEGRTGGYGYTF.

This clone was observed a single time. The chain employs TRBV7-8 and TRBJ2-5, with TRBD2 matching over 14 bases. J gave up 5 bases and V 1 base, and 3 bases lay outside the gene matches. The CDR3 totals 16 residues. Germline-derived CDR1 and CDR2 are SGHVS and FQNEAQ. Here the CDR3 reads CASSLGGTSGGETQYF. CDR3 bases: TGTGCCAGCAGCTTAGGGGGGACTAGCGGGGGTGAGACCCAGTACTTC.

This chain links TRBV24-1 with TRBJ1-2; D might be TRBD1 (5 bases). CDR1 and CDR2 from the germline V gene are KGHDR and SFDVKD. Trimming shortened V by 2 bases and J by 2 bases, and 8 bases separated the two germline ends. The CDR3 is 14 residues long. The CDR3 is CATSDSTENYGYTF. CDR3 nucleotides: TGTGCCACCAGTGATTCGACAGAGAACTATGGCTACACCTTC.

This sequence joins TRBV6-1 and TRBJ1-1; D is unclear. The germline gives CDR1 MNHNS, CDR2 SASEGT. The CDR3 runs 14 residues. Trimming pared 2 bases from V and 0 bases from J, leaving 7 bases between. Written as DNA, the CDR3 is TGTGCCAGCAGTGAACAGGTCCTGAACACTGAAGCTTTCTTT. Amino acid sequence: CASSEQVLNTEAFF.

The chain recombines TRBV18 with TRBJ1-5; D call uncertain. This CDR3 has 14 residues. In germline, CDR1 is KGHSH, CDR2 LQKENI. Trimming stripped 4 bases from V and 7 bases from J, with 14 bases between. The CDR3 sequence is CASSLGEGGQPQHF. In DNA, the CDR3 is TGTGCCAGCTCACTCGGGGAGGGTGGGCAGCCCCAGCATTTT. Based on the CDR3 plus reference TRBV18 and TRBJ1-5, the full variable domain is NAGVMQNPRHLVRRRGQEARLRCSPMKGHSHVYWYRQLPEEGLKFMVYLQKENIIDESGMPKERFSAEFPKEGPSILRIQQVVRGDSAAYFCASSLGEGGQPQHFGDGTRLSIL.

The chain employs TRBV6-5 and TRBJ2-4; D is ambiguous. The CDR3 loop spans 14 amino acids. Trimming removed 6 bases from V and 7 bases from J, with 16 bases in between. From germline, CDR1 is MNHEY and CDR2 SVGAGI. The CDR3 sequence is CASSLESSPNIQYF. The CDR3, as DNA: TGTGCCAGCAGCTTAGAGAGTAGTCCGAACATTCAGTACTTC.

The rearrangement uses TRBV12-3 or TRBV12-4 and TRBJ1-2; TRBD1 aligns across 7 bases. The V and J ends lost 8 bases and 7 bases, in that order; junction bases with no gene match: 7. There are 12 residues in the CDR3. CDR3 in DNA: TGTGCCAGCCTCAGGGGGTCCGGTGGCTACACCTTC. This translates into CASLRGSGGYTF.

This clone has only one observation. This chain joins TRBV5-4 and TRBJ1-2; D is ambiguous. This CDR3 has 15 residues. Germline V gene lookup returns CDR1 SGHNT and CDR2 YYREEE (reference sequence). V lost 0 bases to trimming and J lost 6 bases, with 15 bases between them. CDR3 residues: CASSLVEDLRNGYTF. The CDR3 nucleotides are TGTGCCAGCAGCTTGGTCGAGGATTTGAGGAATGGCTACACCTTC.

The chain joins TRBV19 to TRBJ1-2; 7 nucleotides align to TRBD1. CDR1 is LNHDA and CDR2 is SQIVND in the germline V gene (reference sequence). CDR3 size: 14 residues. J was trimmed by 4 bases and V by 2 bases; bases with no gene match: 4. The CDR3 region is CASSIPGTAYGYTF. The CDR3 DNA reads as TGTGCCAGTAGTATACCAGGGACAGCCTATGGCTACACCTTC.

The J gene is TRBJ1-1, the V gene TRBV5-6; 7 bases are a match to TRBD1. The germline V gene has CDR1 SGHDT and CDR2 YYEEEE. This CDR3 is built from 17 residues. Trimming at V came to 1 base and at J to 0 bases, leaving 9 bases not matched to a gene. CDR3 DNA sequence: TGTGCCAGCAGCTTGCCAAGACAGGGAAAGATGAACACTGAAGCTTTCTTT. Translated: CASSLPRQGKMNTEAFF.

V usage is TRBV7-3 and J usage is TRBJ2-6; D perhaps matches TRBD1 (5 bases). V was cut by 2 bases and J by 2 bases, with 10 bases left in between. Germline assignment: CDR1 SGHTA and CDR2 FQGTGA. The CDR3 is made up of 16 amino acids. CDR3 DNA sequence: TGTGCCAGCAGCTTACAAGGGGCGCCTGGGGCCAACGTCCTGACTTTC. This gives the protein CASSLQGAPGANVLTF.

The DNA of the CDR3 is TGTGCCACCTTTGACGGGTACAATGAGCAGTTCTTC. As protein: CATFDGYNEQFF. The chain couples TRBV24-1 to TRBJ2-1; no clear D gene. V lost 9 bases and J 4 bases, leaving 9 bases between the germline ends. CDR1 KGHDR and CDR2 SFDVKD come from the germline V gene. The CDR3 runs to 12 residues.

J is TRBJ1-1 and V is TRBV3-1 (or the pseudogene TRBV3-2); D unresolved. Germline V gives CDR1 LGHDT, CDR2 YNNKEL (reference sequence). CDR3 length: 12 residues. V dropped 1 base and J dropped 11 bases, with 11 bases sitting between them. The CDR3 nucleotides are TGTGCCAGCAGCCAAGCGGGTGGGAGTGCTTTCTTT. It specifies CASSQAGGSAFF.

This clone came up a few times. CDR3 sequence reads: CASNPGHYTEAFF. DNA of the CDR3: TGTGCCAGCAATCCGGGACACTACACTGAAGCTTTCTTT. The chain couples TRBV11-2 to TRBJ1-1; the D gene is possibly TRBD1 (6 bases). The V end was cut by 7 bases, the J end by 3 bases, with 12 bases between. The V gene's germline CDR1 is SGHAT and CDR2 FQNNGV. The CDR3 consists of 13 residues.

The chain uses TRBV9 and TRBJ2-3, with 7 bases lining up with TRBD2. This CDR3 comprises 14 residues. V dropped 3 bases and J dropped 5; count of bases not matched to a gene: 6. Germline CDR1 reads SGDLS; CDR2 reads YYNGEE. This chain's CDR3 is CASSAGTTGDTQYF. CDR3 bases: TGTGCCAGCAGCGCCGGGACTACGGGAGATACGCAGTATTTT. The complete variable domain, with remaining parts taken from reference TRBV9 and TRBJ2-3, reads DSGVTQTPKHLITATGQRVTLRCSPRSGDLSVYWYQQSLDQGLQFLIQYYNGEERAKGNILERFSAQQFPDLHSELNLSSLELGDSALYFCASSAGTTGDTQYFGPGTRLTVL.